These 10 T cell receptor beta chains originate from one sample sequenced in a study of response to subunit inactivated influenza vaccine (dated by TCRdb to the late 2010s). Preparation of the library involved RT-PCR. Reads for this sample came from an Illumina HiSeq 2500. The public reads were quality trimmed at Q25 with fastp and then assembled into clones with MiXCR by TCRdb, keeping productive beta chains. Each CDR3 protein gets just one entry, which takes the most common genes and DNA from the rows behind it. This sample gives roughly 700,000 distinct CDR3 sequences in total; around 14% of them show up just once. The ten most abundant clones make up around 7.3% of the sample. The specimen was PBMCs from blood, collected roughly 2 weeks before vaccination. The receptors originated from a man over 45 who received an inactivated influenza vaccine. Donor details come from another sample of the same person, matched by shared clones.

This clonotype was counted between two and nine times. The rearrangement links TRBV5-4 to TRBJ1-5, with 8 bases that match TRBD1. The CDR3 spans 16 residues. V trimming: 4 bases; J trimming: 0 bases; junction bases outside the gene matches: 6. Germline CDR1 is SGHNT and CDR2 is YYREEE (reference sequence). The CDR3 spells CASSMTGAGSNQPQHF. DNA of the CDR3: TGTGCCAGCAGCATGACAGGGGCGGGTAGCAATCAGCCCCAGCATTTT. The entire variable domain, with the rest obtained from reference TRBV5-4 and TRBJ1-5, is as follows: ETGVTQSPTHLIKTRGQQVTLRCSSQSGHNTVSWYQQALGQGPQFIFQYYREEENGRGNFPPRFSGLQFPNYSSELNVNALELDDSALYLCASSMTGAGSNQPQHFGDGTRLSIL.

This clonotype showed up many times. The V and J genes are TRBV4-3 and TRBJ2-7, with TRBD1 identical over 9 bases. The V segment lost 3 bases and the J segment 3 bases; nucleotides outside the gene matches: 0. Germline V gene sequence: CDR1 LGHNA, CDR2 YSLEER. The CDR3 runs 13 residues. CDR3 bases: TGCGCCAGCAGCCAGGACAGGGGCTACGAGCAGTACTTC. Translated, it gives CASSQDRGYEQYF.

The V and J genes are TRBV20-1 and TRBJ1-1; D is perhaps TRBD1 (6 bases). There are 16 residues in the CDR3. Germline V CDR1 and CDR2: DFQATT, SNEGSKA (reference sequence). The V gene lost 0 bases and the J gene lost 0 bases, with 14 bases spanning the gap. The CDR3 DNA is TGCAGTGCTAGAGAGTATTGGACAGAGTTGAACACTGAAGCTTTCTTT. It codes for CSAREYWTELNTEAFF.

The rearrangement joins TRBV27 to TRBJ2-1; weak D call: TRBD1 (5 bases). The CDR3 has 13 amino acids. V was pared by 2 bases and J by 9 bases, with 11 bases between. Germline CDR1 reads MNHEY; CDR2 reads SMNVEV (reference sequence). The CDR3 loop is CASSLPGAAEQFF. The CDR3 bases are TGTGCCAGCAGTTTACCTGGGGCGGCTGAGCAGTTCTTC.

The V and J genes are TRBV5-5 and TRBJ1-1; D is perhaps TRBD1 (5 bases). From germline, CDR1 is SGHKS and CDR2 YYEKEE (reference sequence). The germline V and J ends were trimmed by 4 bases and 2 bases, with 9 bases remaining between them. This CDR3 has 13 residues. CDR3 protein: CASSGTINTEAFF. The CDR3 DNA reads as TGTGCCAGCAGCGGGACCATAAACACTGAAGCTTTCTTT. Together with reference TRBV5-5 and TRBJ1-1, the CDR3 gives the full variable domain: DAGVTQSPTHLIKTRGQQVTLRCSPISGHKSVSWYQQVLGQGPQFIFQYYEKEERGRGNFPDRFSARQFPNYSSELNVNALLLGDSALYLCASSGTINTEAFFGQGTRLTVV.

This sequence joins TRBV4-1 and TRBJ2-7; 9 nucleotides line up with TRBD2. CDR3 length: 18 residues. The V segment lost 4 bases and the J segment 2 bases; nucleotides outside the gene matches: 15. Germline CDR1 reads MGHRA; CDR2 reads YSYEKL. The CDR3 reads CASSLRVAGAVEPYEQYF. The CDR3 DNA reads TGCGCCAGCAGCCTCCGAGTAGCGGGGGCCGTCGAACCCTACGAGCAGTACTTC.

The chain carries TRBV19 and TRBJ1-4; D is perhaps TRBD1 (6 bases). CDR1 and CDR2 (germline): LNHDA, SQIVND (reference sequence). The CDR3 loop spans 14 amino acids. V lost 6 bases to trimming and J lost 3 bases, with 11 bases between them. The CDR3 sequence: CASSRQAANEKLFF. DNA of the CDR3: TGTGCCAGTAGCAGACAGGCGGCTAATGAAAAACTGTTTTTT. Drawing the rest from reference TRBV19 and TRBJ1-4, the complete variable domain is DGGITQSPKYLFRKEGQNVTLSCEQNLNHDAMYWYRQDPGQGLRLIYYSQIVNDFQKGDIAEGYSVSREKKESFPLTVTSAQKNPTAFYLCASSRQAANEKLFFGSGTQLSVL.

About this clonotype itself: With a much larger clone just one base away, this may be a read error. V is TRBV5-1 and J is TRBJ1-4; no reliable D call. The CDR3 has 13 residues. Per the germline V gene, CDR1 is SGHRS and CDR2 is YFSETQ. The CDR3 loop is CASSFSLGEKLYF. CDR3 DNA: TGCGCCAGCAGCTTCTCTTTGGGTGAAAAACTGTATTTT.

The chain joins TRBV20-1 to TRBJ2-7; 8 bases agree with TRBD1. CDR1 and CDR2 (germline): DFQATT, SNEGSKA (reference sequence). V trimming: 5 bases; J trimming: 4 bases; junction bases outside the gene matches: 10. The CDR3 length is 14 residues. The CDR3 spells CSAGGTQGAYEQYF. In DNA, the CDR3 is TGCAGTGCTGGGGGTACTCAGGGGGCATACGAGCAGTACTTC.

This clonotype has at least ten counts. This chain links TRBV4-3 with TRBJ1-2, with a possible D match to TRBD1 (6 bases). CDR3 size: 16 residues. V shed 6 bases and J shed 7 bases, with 24 bases lying between them. The germline CDR1 and CDR2 sequences are LGHNA and YSLEER. The CDR3 DNA is TGCGCCAGCAGTCCAAGTGCGGGGGCGCCCGGAACTGGCTACACCTTC. Its translation is CASSPSAGAPGTGYTF.